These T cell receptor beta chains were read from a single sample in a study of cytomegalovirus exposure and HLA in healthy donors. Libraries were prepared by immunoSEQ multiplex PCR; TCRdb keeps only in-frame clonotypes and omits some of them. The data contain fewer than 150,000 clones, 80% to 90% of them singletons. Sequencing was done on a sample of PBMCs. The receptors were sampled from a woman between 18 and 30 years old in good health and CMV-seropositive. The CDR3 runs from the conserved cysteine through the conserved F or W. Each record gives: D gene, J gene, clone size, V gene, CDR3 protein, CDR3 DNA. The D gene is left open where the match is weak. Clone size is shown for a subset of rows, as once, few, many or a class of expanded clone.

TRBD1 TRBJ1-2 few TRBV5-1 CASSWTGDHGYTF TGCGCCAGCAGCTGGACAGGGGATCATGGCTACACCTTC
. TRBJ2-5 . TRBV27 CASSPQRLDERETQYF TGTGCCAGCAGTCCCCAGCGACTAGACGAAAGGGAGACCCAGTACTTC
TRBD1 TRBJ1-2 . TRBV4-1 CASSQDPGGGYGYTF TGCGCCAGCAGCCAAGACCCAGGGGGCGGCTATGGCTACACCTTC
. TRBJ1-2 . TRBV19 CASSIWGGGYGYTF TGTGCCAGTAGTATCTGGGGAGGTGGTTATGGCTACACCTTC
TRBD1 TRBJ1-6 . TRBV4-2 CASSHGDSNSPLHF TGTGCCAGCAGCCATGGGGACAGCAATTCACCCCTCCACTTT
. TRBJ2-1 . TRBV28 CASPSPLTGEQFF TGTGCCAGCCCCAGCCCCCTGACAGGAGAGCAGTTCTTC
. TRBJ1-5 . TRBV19 CASRPQGLDNQPQHF TGTGCCAGTAGGCCTCAGGGGCTGGACAATCAGCCCCAGCATTTT
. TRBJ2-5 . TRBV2 CASSETGLQETQYF TGTGCCAGCAGTGAAACAGGGCTACAAGAGACCCAGTACTTC
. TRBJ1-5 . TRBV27 CASSLSYNQPQHF TGTGCCAGCAGTTTATCATACAATCAGCCCCAGCATTTT
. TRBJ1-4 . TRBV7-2 CASSLGGGAAEKLFF TGTGCCAGCAGCTTAGGGGGAGGGGCGGCTGAAAAACTGTTTTTT
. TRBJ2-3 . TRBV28 CASSLGGTTDTQYF TGTGCCAGCAGTTTAGGCGGGACCACAGATACGCAGTATTTT
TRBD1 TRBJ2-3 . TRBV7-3 CASSTRARQGRSDTQYF TGTGCCAGCAGCACGAGGGCGAGACAGGGTAGATCAGATACGCAGTATTTT
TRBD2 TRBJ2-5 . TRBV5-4 CASSTPGLAEETQYF TGTGCCAGCAGCACGCCGGGACTAGCGGAAGAGACCCAGTACTTC
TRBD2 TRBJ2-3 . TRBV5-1 CASSETSGPDTQYF TGCGCCAGCAGCGAGACTAGCGGACCAGATACGCAGTATTTT
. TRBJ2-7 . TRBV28 CASTRGYEQYF TGTGCCAGCACACGGGGCTACGAGCAGTACTTC
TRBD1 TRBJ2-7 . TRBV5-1 CASSLITGGSYEQYF TGCGCCAGCAGCTTGATCACAGGGGGTTCCTACGAGCAGTACTTC
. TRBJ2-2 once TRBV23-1 CASSQSEQGANTGELFF TGCGCCAGCAGTCAATCGGAGCAGGGCGCGAACACCGGGGAGCTGTTTTTT
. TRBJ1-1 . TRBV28 CASSSLGAGNTEAFF TGTGCCAGCAGTTCGCTGGGGGCGGGGAACACTGAAGCTTTCTTT
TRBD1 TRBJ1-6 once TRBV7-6 CASSLEGVGTGRNSPLHF TGTGCCAGCAGCTTAGAAGGGGTGGGGACAGGGAGAAATTCACCCCTCCACTTT
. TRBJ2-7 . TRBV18 CASSPSRANEQYF TGTGCCAGCTCACCAAGCAGGGCTAACGAGCAGTACTTC
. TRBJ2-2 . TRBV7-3 CASSLTPLGNTGELFF TGTGCCAGCAGCTTAACCCCCCTAGGGAACACCGGGGAGCTGTTTTTT
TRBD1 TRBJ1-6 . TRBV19 CASSKSTGGFGNSPLHF TGTGCCAGTAGTAAGTCGACAGGGGGATTTGGGAATTCACCCCTCCACTTT
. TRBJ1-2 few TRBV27 CASSAVSNYGYTF TGTGCCAGCAGTGCTGTGAGTAACTATGGCTACACCTTC
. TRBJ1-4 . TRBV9 CASSMGAGEKLFF TGTGCCAGCAGCATGGGGGCAGGTGAAAAACTGTTTTTT
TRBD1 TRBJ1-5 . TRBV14 CASSRTGARQPQHF TGTGCCAGCAGCCGAACAGGGGCGAGGCAGCCCCAGCATTTT
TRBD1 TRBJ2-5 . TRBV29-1 CSVTQGERYQETQYF TGCAGCGTTACTCAGGGGGAGAGGTACCAAGAGACCCAGTACTTC
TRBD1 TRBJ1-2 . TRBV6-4 CASSKTGADYGYTF TGTGCCAGCAGTAAGACAGGGGCGGACTATGGCTACACCTTC
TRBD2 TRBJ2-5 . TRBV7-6 CASSLEVGGKGQETQYF TGTGCCAGCAGCCTAGAGGTCGGGGGGAAGGGGCAAGAGACCCAGTACTTC
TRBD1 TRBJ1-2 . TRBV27 CASAPGQGNYGYTF TGTGCCAGCGCTCCGGGACAGGGAAACTATGGCTACACCTTC
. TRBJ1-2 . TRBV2 CASRARGYGYTF TGTGCCAGCAGGGCCAGGGGCTATGGCTACACCTTC
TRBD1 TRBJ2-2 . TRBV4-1 CASSRGRQGARSNTGELFF TGCGCCAGCAGCAGGGGTCGACAGGGGGCTAGGTCGAACACCGGGGAGCTGTTTTTT
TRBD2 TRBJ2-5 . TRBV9 CASSVDLGLGGETQYF TGTGCCAGCAGCGTCGACCTCGGACTAGGAGGGGAGACCCAGTACTTC
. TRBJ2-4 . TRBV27 CASSFKLGTKNIQYF TGTGCCAGCAGTTTCAAACTAGGAACCAAAAACATTCAGTACTTC
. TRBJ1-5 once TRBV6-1 CASSEKRGTTYSNQPQHF TGTGCCAGCAGTGAAAAGAGAGGGACAACTTATAGCAATCAGCCCCAGCATTTT
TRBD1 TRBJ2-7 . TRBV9 CASSLGQGGSYEQYF TGTGCCAGCAGCCTTGGACAGGGAGGATCCTACGAGCAGTACTTC
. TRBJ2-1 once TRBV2 CASSAELRSSYNEQFF TGTGCCAGCAGTGCGGAGCTCCGAAGCTCCTACAATGAGCAGTTCTTC
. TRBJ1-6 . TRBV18 CASSPGGTYNSPLHF TGTGCCAGCTCACCCGGGGGGACCTATAATTCACCCCTCCACTTT
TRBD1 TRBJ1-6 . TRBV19 CASQITGASPLHF TGTGCCAGCCAGATAACAGGGGCTTCACCCCTCCACTTT
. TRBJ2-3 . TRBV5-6 CASSLVGAPDTQYF TGTGCCAGCAGCTTGGTCGGTGCCCCAGATACGCAGTATTTT
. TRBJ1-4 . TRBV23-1 CASSQQGGGSTNEKLFF TGCGCCAGCAGTCAGCAGGGTGGGGGGTCGACTAATGAAAAACTGTTTTTT
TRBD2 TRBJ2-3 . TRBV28 CASRGGLGTSAQYF TGTGCCAGCCGAGGGGGTCTAGGGACTAGTGCTCAGTATTTT
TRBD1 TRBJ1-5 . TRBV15 CATSTPRTGPISNQPQHF TGTGCCACCAGCACCCCCCGGACAGGACCAATTAGCAATCAGCCCCAGCATTTT
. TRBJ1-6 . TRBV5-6 CASSLRTGTPLHF TGTGCCAGCAGCTTGAGAACAGGAACACCCCTCCACTTT
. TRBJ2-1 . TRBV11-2 CASSVVGGAQSYGEQFF TGTGCCAGCAGCGTCGTGGGTGGGGCCCAGTCTTACGGTGAGCAGTTCTTC
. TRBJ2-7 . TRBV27 CASSPLAAYRYEQYF TGTGCCAGCAGTCCTCTAGCAGCCTATCGGTACGAGCAGTACTTC
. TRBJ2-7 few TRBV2 CASSENGSYEQYF TGTGCCAGCAGTGAAAATGGTAGCTACGAGCAGTACTTC
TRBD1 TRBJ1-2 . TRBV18 CASSRNLQGDWYGYTF TGTGCCAGCTCACGCAACCTACAGGGGGATTGGTATGGCTACACCTTC
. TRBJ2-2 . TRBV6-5 CAAEGNTGELFF TGTGCCGCGGAGGGAAACACCGGGGAGCTGTTTTTT
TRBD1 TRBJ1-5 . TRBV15 CATSRGPGGSNQPQHF TGTGCCACCAGCAGAGGGCCAGGGGGTAGCAATCAGCCCCAGCATTTT
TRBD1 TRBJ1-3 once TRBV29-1 CSVEDPRQGPGNTIYF TGCAGCGTTGAAGATCCCCGACAGGGGCCTGGAAACACCATATATTTT
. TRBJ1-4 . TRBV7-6 CASSLVAGDEKLFF TGTGCCAGCAGCTTAGTTGCAGGGGACGAAAAACTGTTTTTT
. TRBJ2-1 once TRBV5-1 CASSRDRDEQFF TGCGCCAGCAGCCGAGACCGGGATGAGCAGTTCTTC
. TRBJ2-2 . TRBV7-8 CASSLGQRMGELFF TGTGCCAGCAGCTTAGGACAGCGTATGGGGGAGCTGTTTTTT
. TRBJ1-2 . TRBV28 CASLTGTYSNGYTF TGTGCCAGTTTGACCGGGACATACTCCAATGGCTACACCTTC
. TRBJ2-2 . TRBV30 CAWSQAGSGELFF TGTGCCTGGAGTCAGGCGGGGTCCGGGGAGCTGTTTTTT